This T cell receptor beta chain was sequenced in a study of shared clonotypes between healthy human individuals (TCRdb year 2020). In the study overall: The cohort included three men and a couple of women between 18 and 49 years of age. For each donor, CD4 naive and CD4 memory were each given three plates, CD8 naive was given two plates, and CD8 memory was given one plate. The study deeply sequenced blood TCR repertoires of several healthy adults to estimate repertoire size and the extent of clonotype sharing between individuals. Different laboratories and diverse techniques were used to prepare libraries and sequence TCR repertoires, to increase sequencing depth and limit assay-specific biases. Leukapheresis yielded between about 0.94 and 8.9 billion PBMCs per donor.

Using the deep immunoSEQ assay, TCR CDR3 regions were amplified from genomic DNA by multiplex PCR. Extracted genomic DNA from each cell subset was distributed evenly across all wells of several immunoSEQ 96-well plates, and each plate was treated as a replicate. For sorted subsets, about 200 ng genomic DNA, equal to tens of thousands of T cell genomes, was loaded into each replicate PCR. Purified libraries were quantified with a Qubit 3.0 fluorometer, sized on a Bioanalyzer 2100, and re-quantified with the KAPA Library Quantification kit. Each immunoSEQ 96-well plate was sequenced on its own single-read 150-cycle Illumina NextSeq 550 flow cell. The original pipeline was this. Because the immunoSEQ output included only junctional sequences and no quality scores, the filtering could not be the same as the filtering used for full-length reads. To assign V/J genes and CDR3, sequences were annotated against IMGT germline references using PyIR, a Python wrapper for IgBLAST v1.9. Reads were filtered out if the reads had weak V/J assignments (E-value above 1e-6), no CDR3, stop codons, out-of-frame junctions, or ambiguous translated residues. V3J clonotypes were defined as sequences sharing an identical inferred V gene, J gene, and CDR3 amino acid sequence. To compute the percentage overlap between repertoires, the number of shared unique clonotypes was divided by the size of the smaller repertoire. Richness of each repertoire was evaluated using RTK rarefaction, the Chao1 estimator, and Recon v2.1 estimates of unobserved clonotypes. Generation probabilities were computed with OLGA for all TCRbeta clonotypes obtained by the gDNA method from several donors. TCRdb's version of the immuneACCESS table is confined to in-frame rearrangements and falls short of the full clone set. An unresolved V gene accounts for under half of the shortfall where checked; the remainder is of unknown origin. V, J and clone size reflect that table, while D and trimming were determined from the DNA. The table for this sample lists more than 2,000,000 clones; over 85% of them were counted only once. The ten largest clones add up to 0.35% to 0.5% of the sample.

The paper's findings and limits, for the study overall: Based on pairwise subsampling, the degree of clonotype sharing among donors was expected to be affected by sequencing depth. Naive subsets generally had larger estimated clonotype richness than memory subsets did. Incomplete sequencing was indicated by rarefaction of sorted-subset datasets, despite the large sequencing depth. Clonotypes shared by all four sorted-subset donors showed higher generation probabilities than non-shared clonotypes. Only blood was sampled, and tissue TCR repertoires likely differ from those in blood. The small number of donors limited the genetic and exposure-history diversity represented. Approximately 5% of naive CD4, roughly 3.5% of naive CD8, 2.3% of memory CD4, and over 0.35% of memory CD8 clonotypes were shared across four donors.

The donors were healthy, HIV-negative adults who had no recently reported acute infections or vaccinations. Every donor was a Caucasian adult living in Nashville, Tennessee, USA. CD4+ T cells were enriched by magnetic negative selection; naive cells were then positively selected on CD45RA, and the negative fraction formed the memory subset. Blood was obtained by leukapheresis, after which PBMCs were separated by Ficoll-Histopaque density gradient centrifugation and cryopreserved in liquid nitrogen vapor phase. Purity and quantity of every magnetically sorted T cell population were checked by analytical flow cytometry. Genomic DNA was isolated from every sorted fraction and measured by UV absorbance on a Nanodrop 2000c. Concerning this clone: The target of this receptor is not known. Base qualities are not provided; no much larger clone lies one nucleotide away.

The junction carries 6 bases between V and J, which are trimmed by 4 bases and 2 bases respectively. Inclusive of the bounding cysteine and phenylalanine, the CDR3 is 12 residues long. CDR3 DNA only is kept here, 36 bases in frame from base 1. CDR1 and CDR2, per the germline V gene, are SGHAT and FQNNGV. The clonotype originates from a man aged 18 to 30 in good health. Some clones in this sample may be carry-over from other donors' samples. This receptor chain uses TRBV11-2 and TRBJ2-7; no D gene call is confident. What was sequenced was naive CD4+ T cells from PBMCs. Explained via the paper, the cell subset or site label denotes: CD45RA+ positively selected. CDR3 reads: CASSSSPYEQYF. The base sequence is TGTGCCAGCAGCTCCTCTCCCTACGAGCAGTACTTC.